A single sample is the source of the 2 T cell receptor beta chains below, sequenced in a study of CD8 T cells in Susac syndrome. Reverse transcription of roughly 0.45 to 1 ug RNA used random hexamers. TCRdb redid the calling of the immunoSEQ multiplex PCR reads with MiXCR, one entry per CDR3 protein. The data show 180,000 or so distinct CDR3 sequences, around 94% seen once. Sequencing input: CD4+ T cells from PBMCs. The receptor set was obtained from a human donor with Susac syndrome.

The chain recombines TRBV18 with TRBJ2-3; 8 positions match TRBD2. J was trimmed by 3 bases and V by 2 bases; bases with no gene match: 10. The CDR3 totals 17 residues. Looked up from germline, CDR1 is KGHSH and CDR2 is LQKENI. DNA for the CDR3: TGTGCCAGCTCACCATCCCTGGGACTAGTCGGGACAGATACGCAGTATTTT. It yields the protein CASSPSLGLVGTDTQYF.

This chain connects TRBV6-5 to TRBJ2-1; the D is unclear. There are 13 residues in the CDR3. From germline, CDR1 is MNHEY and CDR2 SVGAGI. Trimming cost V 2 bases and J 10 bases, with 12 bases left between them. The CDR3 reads CASSYRRSAEQFF. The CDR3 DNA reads TGTGCCAGCAGTTACCGCCGGTCGGCGGAGCAGTTCTTC.